These 27 T cell receptor beta chains share one sample of origin, sequenced in a study of T cells in Graves' hyperthyroidism and ophthalmopathy (dated by TCRdb to between 2018 and 2021). The library relied on multiplex PCR. The data were produced on an Illumina HiSeq 2000. TCR beta CDR3 regions were amplified from RNA transcripts. The first round of RT-PCR for the TCR CDR3 was performed with the HTBI primer set and the Qiagen OneStep RT-PCR kit. In TCRdb, the public reads were trimmed at Q25 with fastp and aligned with MiXCR, with productive beta chains retained. Entries that share a CDR3 protein sequence are merged under the most common genes and DNA. This sample is represented by hundreds of thousands of distinct CDR3 sequences; 11% to 15% of them were singletons. About 10% of the sample is in the top ten clones. What was sequenced was blood. Source of these receptors: a woman younger than 30 with Graves' hyperthyroidism.

In this sample, this clonotype turned up many times. The V and J genes are TRBV6-2 or TRBV6-3 and TRBJ1-2; D is unclear. The CDR3 is made up of 14 amino acids. Trimming shortened V by 2 bases and J by 3 bases, and 10 bases separated the two germline ends. CDR1 and CDR2 (germline): MNHEY, SVGEGT. The CDR3 protein is CASSYPGIDYGYTF. Here the CDR3 DNA reads TGTGCCAGCAGTTACCCGGGGATCGACTATGGCTACACCTTC.

This rearrangement joins TRBV29-1 to TRBJ2-7; 8 nucleotides match TRBD1. Per germline, CDR1 SQVTM and CDR2 ANQGSEA. The V and J ends lost 4 bases and 7 bases, in that order; junction bases with no gene match: 9. There are 13 residues in the CDR3. The CDR3 DNA reads as TGCAGCGTTGTAGATCCCAGGGGGCGGGAGCAGTACTTC. This encodes CSVVDPRGREQYF.

The chain combines TRBV6-5 with TRBJ1-5; no clear D gene. The CDR3 totals 15 residues. Trimming pared 4 bases from V and 1 base from J, leaving 11 bases between. Germline V CDR1 and CDR2: MNHEY, SVGAGI. The CDR3: CASSFDGTSNQPQHF. For the CDR3, the DNA is TGTGCCAGCAGTTTTGACGGAACGAGCAATCAGCCCCAGCATTTT.

This clonotype turned up a few times. This sequence joins TRBV18 and TRBJ2-7; D gene uncertain. Germline loops: CDR1 KGHSH, CDR2 LQKENI. The CDR3 is 13 residues long. V dropped 3 bases and J dropped 3 bases, with 9 bases sitting between them. CDR3 in amino acids: CASSPRANYEQYF. CDR3 DNA: TGTGCCAGCTCACCTCGGGCTAACTACGAGCAGTACTTC.

Notes on this clonotype: A much larger clone lies one base from this, so it may be a read error. The chain's CDR3 is CASSPRPGDRGPLGKQYF. The DNA of the CDR3 is TGTGCCAGCAGCCCGAGACCGGGCGACCGGGGCCCCTTGGGCAAGCAGTACTTC. The V call is TRBV7-3, the J call TRBJ2-7; D may be TRBD1 or TRBD2 (5 bases each). Trimming stripped 5 bases from V and 8 bases from J, with 31 bases between. The CDR3 length is 18 residues. Per germline, CDR1 SGHTA and CDR2 FQGTGA.

The rearrangement uses TRBV18 and TRBJ2-1; TRBD2 aligns across 9 bases. The CDR3 sequence is 16 residues long. V lost 0 bases, J lost 6 bases, and 6 bases stayed unmatched. The germline V gene encodes CDR1 KGHSH and CDR2 LQKENI. CDR3 DNA: TGTGCCAGCTCACCACCGGGACTAGCTCGAGGCAATGAGCAGTTCTTC. It yields the protein CASSPPGLARGNEQFF.

In its sample, this clonotype was seen many times. The chain couples TRBV20-1 to TRBJ2-7; D is uncertain. V lost 0 bases, J lost 5 bases, and 17 bases lay in between. Germline V gene data show CDR1 as DFQATT and CDR2 as SNEGSKA (reference sequence). The CDR3 runs to 15 residues. The CDR3 reads CSARDWAASLHEQYF. CDR3 coding DNA: TGCAGTGCTAGAGATTGGGCGGCTAGTCTACACGAGCAGTACTTC.

This clonotype showed up many times. J is TRBJ2-5 and V is TRBV6-1; no clear D gene. Per germline, CDR1 MNHNS and CDR2 SASEGT. The CDR3 is made up of 14 amino acids. The V gene lost 5 bases and the J gene lost 1 base, with 11 bases spanning the gap. The CDR3 DNA reads as TGTGCCAGCAGTTACGTAGGTCTCCAAGAGACCCAGTACTTC. This gives the protein CASSYVGLQETQYF.

This clonotype was detected a few times. The rearrangement joins TRBV7-9 to TRBJ1-1; D might be TRBD1 (5 bases). Trimming shortened V by 7 bases and J by 7 bases, and 13 bases separated the two germline ends. Germline CDR1 and CDR2: SEHNR and FQNEAQ (reference sequence). The CDR3 totals 12 residues. The CDR3 nucleotides are TGTGCCAGCACCTGGGGGACGGGTGAAGCTTTCTTT. It is translated as CASTWGTGEAFF.

The sample holds many counts of this clonotype. The chain has TRBV12-3 or TRBV12-4 and TRBJ2-7; D remains unclear. This CDR3 has 14 residues. The V gene lost 5 bases and the J gene lost 0 bases, with 11 bases spanning the gap. In DNA, the CDR3 is TGTGCCAGCAGTCCTTCCATCCCCTCCTACGAGCAGTACTTC. This sequence encodes CASSPSIPSYEQYF.

This clonotype was seen ten or more times. The chain recombines TRBV18 with TRBJ2-3; 7 positions match TRBD2. The ends lost 2 bases at V and 1 base at J; junction bases unmatched: 6. Germline V gene sequence: CDR1 KGHSH, CDR2 LQKENI. There are 16 residues in the CDR3. The CDR3 coding sequence is TGTGCCAGCTCACCATCTAGCGGCGGTGGCACAGATACGCAGTATTTT. It specifies CASSPSSGGGTDTQYF.

This clonotype appeared many times. The CDR3 loop reads CASSMEASGSYEQYF. As DNA, the CDR3 is TGTGCCAGCTCTATGGAGGCTAGCGGTTCCTACGAGCAGTACTTC. This chain links TRBV2 with TRBJ2-7, with 7 bases fitting TRBD2. Losses at the gene ends were 8 bases for V and 1 base for J; bases not matched to a gene: 11. The germline CDR1 and CDR2 sequences are SNHLY and FYNNEI. CDR3 size: 15 residues.

This clonotype has at least ten counts. The rearrangement links TRBV18 to TRBJ2-7; 10 nucleotides align to TRBD2. Germline V lookup: CDR1 KGHSH, CDR2 LQKENI. This CDR3 region has 14 residues. V was pared by 3 bases and J by 6 bases, with 5 bases of the junction left unmatched. The DNA of the CDR3 is TGTGCCAGCTCACCGGCTAGCGGGAGAAGCGAGCAGTACTTC. Translated, it gives CASSPASGRSEQYF.

This chain links TRBV5-6 with TRBJ1-2, with TRBD1 identical over 7 bases. The CDR3 has 14 residues. Germline values: CDR1 SGHDT, CDR2 YYEEEE. With V trimmed by 1 base and J by 3 bases, 3 bases remained unmatched. This chain's CDR3 is CASSLTGAYYGYTF. The DNA for the CDR3 is TGTGCCAGCAGCTTGACAGGGGCCTACTATGGCTACACCTTC.

This clonotype was seen a handful of times. The conserved phenylalanine or tryptophan is not found at the CDR3 terminus, so this likely reflects a read error. The chain uses TRBV18 and TRBJ1-5; D is unresolved. Trimming took 6 bases from V and 7 from J, leaving 13 bases between them. CDR1 is KGHSH, CDR2 LQKENI, per germline. The CDR3 spans 13 residues. In nucleotides, the CDR3 is TGTGCCAGCTCCCAAGACCCGAGGCAGCCCCAGCATTCT. It encodes CASSQDPRQPQHS.

This clonotype has only a few counts. This chain uses TRBV27 with TRBJ2-7, with 8 bases lining up with TRBD1. After removal of 0 bases from V and 4 bases from J, the junction contained 5 bases not matched to a gene. The V gene's germline CDR1 is MNHEY and CDR2 SMNVEV (reference sequence). The CDR3 totals 15 residues. The CDR3 DNA reads TGTGCCAGCAGTTTATCTTGGACAGGGAAGTACGAGCAGTACTTC. Its protein product is CASSLSWTGKYEQYF.

This clonotype was counted ten times or more. The CDR3 nucleotides read TGTGCCAGCAGGGGGGACCAAAGGTACAATGAGCAGTTCTTC. It translates to CASRGDQRYNEQFF. The chain carries TRBV6-1 and TRBJ2-1; D is possibly TRBD1 or TRBD2 (5 bases each). V dropped 6 bases and J dropped 4 bases, with 13 bases sitting between them. Germline V lookup: CDR1 MNHNS, CDR2 SASEGT. The CDR3 loop spans 14 amino acids.

Points on this clonotype: An end of the junction differs from the germline gene, which may be a read error. The genes are TRBV6-5 and TRBJ1-2; the D gene is possibly TRBD1 (6 bases). From germline, CDR1 is MNHEY and CDR2 SVGAGI. The CDR3 covers 14 residues. The CDR3 DNA is TGTGCCAGCAGTTACGCTAGGGGGAACTATGGCTACGCCTTC. This gives the protein CASSYARGNYGYAF.

Comment on this clonotype: The missing conserved phenylalanine or tryptophan at the end of this CDR3 makes a read error likely. V and J are TRBV7-9 and TRBJ1-3; D gene unclear. The germline V gene encodes CDR1 SEHNR and CDR2 FQNEAQ (reference sequence). The CDR3 is 15 amino acids. V was pared by 1 base and J by 0 bases, with 7 bases between. CDR3 sequence reads: CASSLDGRSGNTIYC. The CDR3 nucleotides read TGTGCCAGCAGCTTAGACGGACGCTCTGGAAACACCATATATTGT.

This clonotype occurred a few times. One base away lies a much larger clone, so this may be a sequencing read error. V is TRBV2 and J is TRBJ1-5; 10 bases line up with TRBD1. The CDR3 runs 14 residues. V gave up 7 bases and J gave up 5 bases; unmatched junction bases: 5. Germline CDR1 is SNHLY and CDR2 is FYNNEI. The CDR3 loop reads CASMDRGADQPQHF. CDR3 coding DNA: TGTGCCAGCATGGACAGGGGGGCAGATCAGCCCCAGCATTTT.

The sample holds many counts of this clonotype. The genes are TRBV2 and TRBJ1-1, with 9 nucleotides matching TRBD1. The junction had 4 bases not matched to a gene; V was cut back by 5 bases and J by 0 bases. CDR1 and CDR2 from the germline V gene are SNHLY and FYNNEI. This CDR3 contains 15 residues. Here the CDR3 reads CASSRTGAMNTEAFF. The CDR3 DNA sequence: TGTGCCAGCAGTAGGACAGGGGCCATGAACACTGAAGCTTTCTTT. Based on the CDR3 plus reference TRBV2 and TRBJ1-1, the full variable domain is EPEVTQTPSHQVTQMGQEVILRCVPISNHLYFYWYRQILGQKVEFLVSFYNNEISEKSEIFDDQFSVERPDGSNFTLKIRSTKLEDSAMYFCASSRTGAMNTEAFFGQGTRLTVV.

At least ten counts were recorded for this clonotype. J is TRBJ1-1 and V is TRBV28; 8 bases fit TRBD1. V lost 3 bases, J lost 1 base, and 10 bases stayed unmatched. The CDR3 has 17 residues. In germline, CDR1 is MDHEN, CDR2 SYDVKM. CDR3 protein: CASSFSPFGTGNTEAFF. The DNA of the CDR3 is TGTGCCAGCAGTTTTTCCCCATTTGGGACAGGGAACACTGAAGCTTTCTTT.

The V and J genes are TRBV6-6 and TRBJ2-3; 8 nucleotides match TRBD2. Germline CDR1 reads MNHNY; CDR2 reads SVGAGI (reference sequence). The J segment lost 3 bases and the V segment lost 0 bases, leaving 8 bases of the junction unmatched. This CDR3 comprises 17 residues. The CDR3 is CASSYSPSGGGTDTQYF. The CDR3 DNA sequence: TGTGCCAGCAGTTACTCACCATCGGGAGGGGGTACAGATACGCAGTATTTT.

This clonotype was seen at least ten times. The V call is TRBV2, the J call TRBJ1-6, with 8 bases matching TRBD1. V dropped 6 bases and J dropped 10; count of bases not matched to a gene: 8. This CDR3 has 14 amino acids. The germline gives CDR1 SNHLY, CDR2 FYNNEI. For the CDR3, the DNA is TGTGCCAGCAGCGGACAGGGAAAGGGATCACCCCTCCACTTT. Its protein product is CASSGQGKGSPLHF. Filled out from reference TRBV2 and TRBJ1-6, the complete variable domain reads EPEVTQTPSHQVTQMGQEVILRCVPISNHLYFYWYRQILGQKVEFLVSFYNNEISEKSEIFDDQFSVERPDGSNFTLKIRSTKLEDSAMYFCASSGQGKGSPLHFGNGTRLTVT.

This clonotype was seen repeatedly, ten times or more. The J gene is TRBJ1-2, the V gene TRBV7-9; a possible D gene is TRBD1 (6 bases). Germline lookup yields CDR1 SEHNR and CDR2 FQNEAQ (reference sequence). The V end was cut by 0 bases, the J end by 6 bases, with 11 bases between. The CDR3 extends over 14 amino acids. CDR3 amino acids: CASSLAGTPNGYTF. The CDR3 nucleotides read TGTGCCAGCAGCTTAGCCGGGACACCCAATGGCTACACCTTC.

This clonotype was observed at least ten times. The V gene is TRBV28, the J gene TRBJ2-4, with TRBD2 matching 9 bases. The CDR3 covers 15 residues. Losses at the gene ends were 6 bases for V and 1 base for J; bases not matched to a gene: 4. From germline, CDR1 is MDHEN and CDR2 SYDVKM. The CDR3 loop reads CASRSSGRAKNIQYF. In DNA form, the CDR3 reads TGTGCCAGCAGGTCCAGCGGGAGGGCCAAAAACATTCAGTACTTC.

This clonotype was seen a few times. V and J are TRBV30 and TRBJ1-2, with 7 bases lining up with TRBD1. V shed 4 bases and J 6 bases; nucleotides not matched to a gene: 8. CDR3 length: 13 residues. The germline V gene encodes CDR1 GTSNPN and CDR2 SVGIG (reference sequence). The CDR3 region is CAWISGRGNGYTF. The CDR3 DNA sequence: TGTGCCTGGATCTCGGGCAGGGGGAATGGCTACACCTTC.